The clone carrying this T cell receptor beta chain was seen many times. Its cognate antigen is unknown. Germline CDR1 is SGHRS and CDR2 is YFSETQ. V dropped 4 bases and J dropped 0 bases, with 10 bases sitting between them. The CDR3 loop spans 14 amino acids. This sample is drawn from a study of T cells in Graves' hyperthyroidism and ophthalmopathy. Study-level points and caveats: The majority of expanded thyroid clonotypes above 0.001 also appeared in blood. Onset of ophthalmopathy came a median 6.5 months after the model predicted it.

RNA transcripts served as the template for amplifying TCR beta CDR3 regions. The TCR CDR3 was amplified in a first-round RT-PCR using the HTBI primer set. TCRdb used MiXCR to reprocess the multiplex PCR reads, holding one entry per CDR3 protein. Altogether approximately 520,000 distinct CDR3 sequences are present, about 20% being singletons, with the ten largest covering about 26%. This chain links TRBV5-1 with TRBJ1-2, with D uncertain. Sequenced sample: blood. This receptor was obtained from a man younger than 35 with Graves' hyperthyroidism. The DNA for the CDR3 is TGCGCCAGCAGCCGTGACAATCCTAACTATGGCTACACCTTC. Amino acid sequence: CASSRDNPNYGYTF.